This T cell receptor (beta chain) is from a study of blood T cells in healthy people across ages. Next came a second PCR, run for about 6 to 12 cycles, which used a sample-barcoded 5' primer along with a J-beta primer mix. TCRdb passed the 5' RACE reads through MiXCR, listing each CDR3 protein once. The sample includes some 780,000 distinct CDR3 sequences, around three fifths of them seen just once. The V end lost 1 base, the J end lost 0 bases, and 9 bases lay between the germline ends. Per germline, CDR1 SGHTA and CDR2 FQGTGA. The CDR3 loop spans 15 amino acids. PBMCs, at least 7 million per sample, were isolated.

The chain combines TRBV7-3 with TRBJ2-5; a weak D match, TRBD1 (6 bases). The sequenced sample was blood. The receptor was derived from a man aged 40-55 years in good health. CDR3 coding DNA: TGTGCCAGCAGCTTAAGGGGACACGACCAAGAGACCCAGTACTTC. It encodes CASSLRGHDQETQYF.